Below are 4 T cell receptor beta chains sequenced from a single sample in a study of cytomegalovirus exposure and HLA in healthy donors. The study ran its PCR with 60 Vbeta and 13 Jbeta primers. Some clones are missing from TCRdb's copy, which holds only in-frame ones; the method was immunoSEQ multiplex PCR. Among around 190,000 clones listed, 60% to 80% were seen once. Sequenced: PBMCs. Receptor source: a woman aged 30 to 39 in good health and CMV-seronegative.

The rearrangement joins TRBV5-1 to TRBJ1-3; possibly TRBD1 for D (6 bases). Germline CDR1 and CDR2: SGHRS and YFSETQ. This CDR3 contains 14 residues. V was trimmed by 5 bases and J by 2 bases, leaving 11 bases between them. CDR3: CASSAGTTGNTIYF. The DNA of the CDR3 is TGCGCCAGCAGTGCCGGGACAACTGGAAACACCATATATTTT.

J is TRBJ2-3 and V is TRBV29-1; unclear D gene. The V gene's germline CDR1 is SQVTM and CDR2 ANQGSEA. The CDR3 loop spans 13 amino acids. The ends were cut back, 8 bases at V and 5 bases at J, with 17 bases in the middle. This CDR3 reads CSLRHGRQDTQYF. DNA for the CDR3: TGCAGCCTACGACACGGTCGACAAGATACGCAGTATTTT.

The chain carries TRBV28 and TRBJ2-7; D might be TRBD2 (5 bases). The CDR3 sequence is 15 residues long. CDR1 is MDHEN, CDR2 SYDVKM, per germline. Trimming stripped 4 bases from V and 2 bases from J, with 15 bases between. Here the CDR3 DNA reads TGTGCCAGCAGTTCCCTCGGGAAGAATACCTACGAGCAGTACTTC. Translation: CASSSLGKNTYEQYF. The full variable domain, rest sourced from reference TRBV28 and TRBJ2-7, is DVKVTQSSRYLVKRTGEKVFLECVQDMDHENMFWYRQDPGLGLRLIYFSYDVKMKEKGDIPEGYSVSREKKERFSLILESASTNQTSMYLCASSSLGKNTYEQYFGPGTRLTVT.

The chain carries TRBV7-9 and TRBJ1-5, with a tentative D call TRBD1 (5 bases). The CDR3 is made up of 15 amino acids. Trimming shortened V by 5 bases and J by 0 bases, and 11 bases separated the two germline ends. The germline V gene encodes CDR1 SEHNR and CDR2 FQNEAQ (reference sequence). CDR3 in DNA: TGTGCCAGCAGCGGGCAGGGTTATAGCAATCAGCCCCAGCATTTT. Translated: CASSGQGYSNQPQHF.